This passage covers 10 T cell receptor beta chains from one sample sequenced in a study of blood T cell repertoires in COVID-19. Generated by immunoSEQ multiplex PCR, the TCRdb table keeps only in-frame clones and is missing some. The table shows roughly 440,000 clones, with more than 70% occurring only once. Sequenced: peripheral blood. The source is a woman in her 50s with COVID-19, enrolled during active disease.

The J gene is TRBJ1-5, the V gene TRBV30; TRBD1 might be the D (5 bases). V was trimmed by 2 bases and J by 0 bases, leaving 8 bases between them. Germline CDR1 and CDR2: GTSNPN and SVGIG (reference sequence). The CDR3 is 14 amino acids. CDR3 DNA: TGTGCCTGGAGTAAAGGGGTTAGCAATCAGCCCCAGCATTTT. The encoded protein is CAWSKGVSNQPQHF.

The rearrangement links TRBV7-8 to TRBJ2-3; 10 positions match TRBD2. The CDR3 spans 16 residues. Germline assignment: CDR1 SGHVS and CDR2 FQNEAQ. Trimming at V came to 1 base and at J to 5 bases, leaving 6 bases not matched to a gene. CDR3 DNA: TGTGCCAGCAGCTTAGTGAGCGGGGGGGTGATAGATACGCAGTATTTT. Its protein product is CASSLVSGGVIDTQYF.

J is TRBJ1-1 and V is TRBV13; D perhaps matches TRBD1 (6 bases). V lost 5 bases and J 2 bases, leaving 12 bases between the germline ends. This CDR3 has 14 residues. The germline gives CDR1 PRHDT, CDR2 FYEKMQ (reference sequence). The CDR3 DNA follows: TGTGCCAGCAGCCTGGGACACCCTAACACTGAAGCTTTCTTT. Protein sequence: CASSLGHPNTEAFF.

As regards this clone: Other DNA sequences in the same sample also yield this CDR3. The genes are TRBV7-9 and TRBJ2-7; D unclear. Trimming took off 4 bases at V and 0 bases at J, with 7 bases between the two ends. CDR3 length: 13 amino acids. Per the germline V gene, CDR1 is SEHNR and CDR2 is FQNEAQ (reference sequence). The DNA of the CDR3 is TGTGCCAGCAGCTCCGGTGGCTCCTACGAGCAGTACTTC. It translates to CASSSGGSYEQYF.

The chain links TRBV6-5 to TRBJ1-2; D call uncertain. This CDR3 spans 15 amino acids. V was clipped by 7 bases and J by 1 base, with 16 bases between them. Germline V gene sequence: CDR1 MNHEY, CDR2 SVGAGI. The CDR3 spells CASKRVFTDNYGYTF. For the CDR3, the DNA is TGTGCCAGCAAGAGGGTATTCACCGATAACTATGGCTACACCTTC.

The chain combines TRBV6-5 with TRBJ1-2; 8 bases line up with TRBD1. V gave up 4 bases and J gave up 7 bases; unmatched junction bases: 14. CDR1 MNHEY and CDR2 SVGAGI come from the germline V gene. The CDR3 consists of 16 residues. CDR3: CASSSAGQGARSGYTF. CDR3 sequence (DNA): TGTGCCAGCAGTTCGGCCGGACAGGGAGCCCGCTCTGGCTACACCTTC.

CDR3 region: CASSPMQGTGANVLTF. The DNA of the CDR3 is TGTGCCAGCAGCCCGATGCAGGGTACTGGGGCCAACGTCCTGACTTTC. The chain links TRBV9 to TRBJ2-6, with D maybe TRBD1 (5 bases). CDR1 and CDR2 from the germline V gene are SGDLS and YYNGEE. Deletions cut 4 bases from V and 2 bases from J, with 13 bases between. The CDR3 length is 16 residues.

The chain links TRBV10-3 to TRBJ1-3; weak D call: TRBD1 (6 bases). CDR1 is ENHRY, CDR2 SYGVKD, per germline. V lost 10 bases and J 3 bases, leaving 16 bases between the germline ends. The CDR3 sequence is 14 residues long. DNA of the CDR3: TGTGCCACGCGCGAGGGGGACGGTGGAAACACCATATATTTT. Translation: CATREGDGGNTIYF.

The CDR3 region is CASSPGGQTEAFF. The CDR3 DNA sequence: TGTGCCAGCTCCCCCGGGGGGCAGACTGAAGCTTTCTTT. The chain joins TRBV11-3 to TRBJ1-1, with D possibly being TRBD1 (6 bases). The CDR3 loop spans 13 amino acids. Deletions cut 8 bases from V and 5 bases from J, with 15 bases between. Germline V gene lookup returns CDR1 SGHNT and CDR2 YENEEA.

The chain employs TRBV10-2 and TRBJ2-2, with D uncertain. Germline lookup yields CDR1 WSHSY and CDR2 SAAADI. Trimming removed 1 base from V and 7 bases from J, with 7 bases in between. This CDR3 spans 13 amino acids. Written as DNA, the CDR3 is TGCGCCAGCAGTGAGTTAAATTACGGGGAGCTGTTTTTT. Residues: CASSELNYGELFF.